Sequencing of this T cell receptor beta chain was carried out in a study of T-cell memory formation after mild COVID-19. Overall study context: The study found TCR clusters largely donor specific. Study-wide results and caveats: Balance between CD4 and CD8 was seen in clones contracting day 15 to 85, and a CD4+ lean was seen in later expanders. Memory cells collected pre-infection included some clones that later responded, suggesting cross-reactive memory joined.

The CDR3 has 13 residues. Germline CDR1 reads ENHRY; CDR2 reads SYGVKD. V dropped 2 bases and J dropped 3 bases, with 7 bases sitting between them. TCRdb used MiXCR to reprocess the 5' RACE reads, holding one entry per CDR3 protein. Here the sample spans about 150,000 distinct CDR3 sequences, roughly a quarter being singletons. Regarding this clonotype: The antigen is unknown.

What was sequenced was PBMCs or a T cell subset sorted from them (not recorded which). This TCR was sampled from an adult woman who had mild COVID-19 (a few samples of this study predate the infection). Cell type and time point are not known. The chain has TRBV10-3 and TRBJ1-1, with D uncertain. The CDR3 sequence: CAISERTDTEAFF. Here the CDR3 DNA reads TGTGCCATCAGTGAGCGGACGGACACTGAAGCTTTCTTT.